The rows below give T cell receptor beta chains drawn from one sample of a study of shared clonotypes between healthy human individuals. Produced via immunoSEQ multiplex PCR; TCRdb's table is partial and in-frame only. The sample carries over 2 million clones, over 85% recorded once. The sequenced sample was naive CD8+ T cells sorted from blood. Every receptor here comes from a man between 18 and 35 years old in good health. Each CDR3 is given with its conserved first and last residue. The order of the fields is J gene, CDR3 length, V gene, clone size, CDR3 protein. Clone size appears in some rows only: once, few, many, or a class for an expanded clone.

TRBJ2-2 | 12 | TRBV2 | - | CASRGTSGELFF
TRBJ2-7 | 13 | TRBV5-5 | - | CASSFTRIYEQYF
TRBJ2-2 | 17 | TRBV5-1 | - | CASSPGLAGNRTGELFF
TRBJ1-5 | 18 | TRBV4-1 | - | CASSQDRGSAAVSQPQHF
TRBJ2-7 | 15 | TRBV4-1 | - | CASSPEGDRDHEQYF
TRBJ1-6 | 16 | TRBV6-6 | - | CASSYTGPTSDSPLHF
TRBJ1-1 | 14 | TRBV28 | - | CASSFRLMNTEAFF
TRBJ2-7 | 13 | TRBV29-1 | - | CSASPSTSYEQYF
TRBJ2-3 | 12 | TRBV29-1 | - | CSSVGVTDTQYF
TRBJ2-3 | 13 | TRBV2 | - | CANTGGNTDTQYF
TRBJ2-7 | 14 | TRBV5-1 | - | CASSPEQVHYEQYF
TRBJ1-1 | 13 | TRBV30 | - | CAWSHMGDTEAFF
TRBJ2-5 | 17 | TRBV9 | - | CASSEPGLAGGQETQYF
TRBJ2-3 | 15 | TRBV30 | - | CAWSSLADHTDTQYF
TRBJ2-7 | 12 | TRBV5-4 | - | CASSQAGLEQYF
TRBJ2-7 | 16 | TRBV7-6 | - | CASSLERAGGSYEQYF
TRBJ1-1 | 17 | TRBV12-5 | - | CASGLDWTVQMNTEAFF
TRBJ1-5 | 14 | TRBV19 | - | CASSPDSSNQPQHF
TRBJ2-1 | 16 | TRBV13 | once | CASSVSGLAGLDEQFF
TRBJ2-5 | 14 | TRBV7-9 | once | CASSLAGRAETQYF
TRBJ1-1 | 19 | TRBV18 | once | CASSPGLGDRGGSFTEAFF
TRBJ2-3 | 18 | TRBV5-1 | - | CASSSKSGYGTSTDTQYF
TRBJ2-7 | 11 | TRBV6-1 | - | CASSEGFEQYF
TRBJ2-7 | 14 | TRBV28 | - | CASSLIVRGGEQYF
TRBJ2-7 | 13 | TRBV4-1 | - | CASSASGVYEQYF
TRBJ2-7 | 13 | TRBV19 | - | CASSIDNSYEQYF
TRBJ2-3 | 15 | TRBV7-9 | - | CASSFDWGGTDTQYF
TRBJ2-4 | 15 | TRBV2 | few | CASSETPLAKNIQYF
TRBJ2-7 | 14 | TRBV28 | - | CASRQGPWAYEQYF
TRBJ2-7 | 14 | TRBV9 | - | CASNGGDRSYEQYF
TRBJ1-6 | 12 | TRBV5-7 | - | CASSFDNSPLHF
TRBJ2-7 | 14 | TRBV30 | - | CAWSGGQLPYEQYF
TRBJ2-3 | 14 | TRBV9 | - | CASSVAWVADTQYF
TRBJ1-4 | 14 | TRBV6-5 | - | CASSRTGAGEKLFF
TRBJ2-1 | 14 | TRBV28 | - | CASSLEDSRNEQFF
TRBJ2-7 | 14 | TRBV11-2 | - | CASSSPTGNYEQYF
TRBJ1-2 | 14 | TRBV9 | - | CASSVGGGNYGYTF
TRBJ2-7 | 15 | TRBV27 | - | CASSLLQGLSYEQYF
TRBJ2-5 | 15 | TRBV28 | - | CASSFVGESQETQYF
TRBJ2-7 | 15 | TRBV7-9 | once | CASSLGEALNYEQYF
TRBJ2-7 | 16 | TRBV5-1 | - | CASSLDSGGVSDEQYF
TRBJ1-1 | 12 | TRBV27 | - | CASSSLNAEAFF
TRBJ2-5 | 13 | TRBV7-3 | - | CASSSGHLETQYF
TRBJ1-5 | 14 | TRBV4-3 | - | CASSQGQGNQPQHF
TRBJ2-7 | 13 | TRBV6-6 | - | CASRAGQFYEQYF
TRBJ2-7 | 13 | TRBV5-3 | - | CARSPMRLYEQYF
TRBJ2-1 | 16 | TRBV6-5 | - | CASSSPYGGREYEQFF
TRBJ2-5 | 17 | TRBV5-4 | - | CASSLEVGGLEKETQYF
TRBJ1-2 | 14 | TRBV29-1 | - | CSVEGEEDYYGYTF
TRBJ2-3 | 15 | TRBV18 | once | CASSPPWQNTDTQYF
TRBJ1-1 | 14 | TRBV11-1 | - | CASSSLDRNTEAFF
TRBJ2-7 | 13 | TRBV4-3 | - | CASSERREWEQYF